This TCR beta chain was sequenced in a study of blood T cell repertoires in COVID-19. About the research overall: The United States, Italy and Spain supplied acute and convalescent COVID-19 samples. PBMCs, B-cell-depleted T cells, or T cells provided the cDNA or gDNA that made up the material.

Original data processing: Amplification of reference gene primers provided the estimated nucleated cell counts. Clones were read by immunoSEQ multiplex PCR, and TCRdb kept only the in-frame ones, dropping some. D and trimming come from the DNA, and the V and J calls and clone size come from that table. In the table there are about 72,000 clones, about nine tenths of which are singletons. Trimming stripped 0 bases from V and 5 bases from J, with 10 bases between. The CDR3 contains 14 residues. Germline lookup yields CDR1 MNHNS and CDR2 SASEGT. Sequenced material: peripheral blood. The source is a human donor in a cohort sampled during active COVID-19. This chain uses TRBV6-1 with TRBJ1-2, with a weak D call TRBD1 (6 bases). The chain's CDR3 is CASSEAGQSYGYTF. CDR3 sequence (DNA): TGTGCCAGCAGTGAAGCTGGACAGTCGTATGGCTACACCTTC.